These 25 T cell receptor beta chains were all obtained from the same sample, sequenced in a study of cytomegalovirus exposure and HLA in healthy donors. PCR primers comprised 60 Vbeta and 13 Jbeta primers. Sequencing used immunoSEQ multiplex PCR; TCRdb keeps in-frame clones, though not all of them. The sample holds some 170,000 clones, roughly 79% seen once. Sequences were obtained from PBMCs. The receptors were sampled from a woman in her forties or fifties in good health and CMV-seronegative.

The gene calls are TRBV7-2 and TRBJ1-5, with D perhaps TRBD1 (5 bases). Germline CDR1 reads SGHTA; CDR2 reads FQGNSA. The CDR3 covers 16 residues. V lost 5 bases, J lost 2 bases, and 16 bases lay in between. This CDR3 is CASSASGWGGNQPQHF. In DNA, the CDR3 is TGTGCCAGCAGCGCCTCGGGGTGGGGGGGCAATCAGCCCCAGCATTTT.

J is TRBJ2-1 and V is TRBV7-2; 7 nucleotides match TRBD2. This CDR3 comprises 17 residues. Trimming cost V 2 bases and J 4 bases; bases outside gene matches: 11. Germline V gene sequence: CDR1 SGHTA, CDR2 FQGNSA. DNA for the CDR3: TGTGCCAGCAGCTTAATGTGGGGGGGGACTCTTTACAATGAGCAGTTCTTC. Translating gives CASSLMWGGTLYNEQFF. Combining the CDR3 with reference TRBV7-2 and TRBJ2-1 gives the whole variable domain GAGVSQSPSNKVTEKGKDVELRCDPISGHTALYWYRQSLGQGLEFLIYFQGNSAPDKSGLPSDRFSAERTGGSVSTLTIQRTQQEDSAVYLCASSLMWGGTLYNEQFFGPGTRLTVL.

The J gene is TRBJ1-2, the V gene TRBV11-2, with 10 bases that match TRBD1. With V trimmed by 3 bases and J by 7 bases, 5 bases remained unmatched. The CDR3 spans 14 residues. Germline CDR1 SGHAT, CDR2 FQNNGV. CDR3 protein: CASSFPGQGFGYTF. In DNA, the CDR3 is TGTGCCAGCAGCTTTCCGGGACAGGGGTTTGGCTACACCTTC.

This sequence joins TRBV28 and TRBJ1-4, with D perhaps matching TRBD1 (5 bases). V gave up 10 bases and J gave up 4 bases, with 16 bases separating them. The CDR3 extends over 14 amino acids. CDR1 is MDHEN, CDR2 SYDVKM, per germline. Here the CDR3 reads CATGGGAINEKLFF. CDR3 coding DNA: TGTGCCACCGGGGGTGGAGCTATTAATGAAAAACTGTTTTTT.

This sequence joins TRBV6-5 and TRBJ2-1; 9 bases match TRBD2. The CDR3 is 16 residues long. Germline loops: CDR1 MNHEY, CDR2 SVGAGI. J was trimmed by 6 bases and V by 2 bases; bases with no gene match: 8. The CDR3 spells CASSYGTSGPLNEQFF. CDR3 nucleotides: TGTGCCAGCAGTTACGGTACTAGCGGGCCGCTCAATGAGCAGTTCTTC.

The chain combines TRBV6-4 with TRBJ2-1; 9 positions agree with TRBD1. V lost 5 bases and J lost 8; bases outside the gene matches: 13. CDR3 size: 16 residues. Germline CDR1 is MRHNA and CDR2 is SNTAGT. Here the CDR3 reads CASSTILTGGLHEQFF. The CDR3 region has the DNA TGTGCCAGCAGTACCATCCTGACAGGGGGTCTCCATGAGCAGTTCTTC.

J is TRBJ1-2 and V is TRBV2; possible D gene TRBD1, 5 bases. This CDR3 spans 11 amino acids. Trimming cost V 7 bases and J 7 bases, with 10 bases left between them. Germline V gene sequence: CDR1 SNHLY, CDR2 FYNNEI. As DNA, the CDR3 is TGTGCCAGCACGGGGGAGAGTGGCTACACCTTC. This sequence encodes CASTGESGYTF.

The CDR3 region is CASSSTVMANEKLFF. CDR3 bases: TGTGCCAGCAGTTCCACAGTTATGGCTAATGAAAAACTGTTTTTT. The chain uses TRBV28 and TRBJ1-4, with D unresolved. Looked up from germline, CDR1 is MDHEN and CDR2 is SYDVKM. The CDR3 extends over 15 amino acids. The V and J ends lost 4 bases and 3 bases respectively, with 12 bases between them.

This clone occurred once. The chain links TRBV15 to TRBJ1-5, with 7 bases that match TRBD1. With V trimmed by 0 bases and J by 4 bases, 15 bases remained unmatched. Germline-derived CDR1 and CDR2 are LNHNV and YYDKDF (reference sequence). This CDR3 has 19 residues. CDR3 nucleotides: TGTGCCACCAGCAGAGACCCCGACGTAGGGGGCCCCTCGAATCAGCCCCAGCATTTT. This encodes CATSRDPDVGGPSNQPQHF. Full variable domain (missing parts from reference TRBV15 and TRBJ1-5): DAMVIQNPRYQVTQFGKPVTLSCSQTLNHNVMYWYQQKSSQAPKLLFHYYDKDFNNEADTPDNFQSRRPNTSFCFLDIRSPGLGDTAMYLCATSRDPDVGGPSNQPQHFGDGTRLSIL.

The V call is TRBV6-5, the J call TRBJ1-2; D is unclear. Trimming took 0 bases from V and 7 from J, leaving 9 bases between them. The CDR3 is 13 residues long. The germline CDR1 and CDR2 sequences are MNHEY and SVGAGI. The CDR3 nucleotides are TGTGCCAGCAGTTACTCGACGGAGGGTGGCTACACCTTC. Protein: CASSYSTEGGYTF.

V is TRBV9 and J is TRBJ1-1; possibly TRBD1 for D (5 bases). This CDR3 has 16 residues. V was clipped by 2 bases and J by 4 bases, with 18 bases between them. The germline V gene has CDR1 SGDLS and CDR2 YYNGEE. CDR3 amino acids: CASSVGGGVSGTEAFF. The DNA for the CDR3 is TGTGCCAGCAGCGTGGGAGGAGGGGTGTCGGGCACTGAAGCTTTCTTT.

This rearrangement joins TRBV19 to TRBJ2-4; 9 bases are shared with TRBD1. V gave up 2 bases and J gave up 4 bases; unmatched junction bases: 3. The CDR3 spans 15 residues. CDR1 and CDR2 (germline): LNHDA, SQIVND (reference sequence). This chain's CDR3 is CASSIPGQGKNIQYF. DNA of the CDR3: TGTGCCAGTAGTATACCGGGACAGGGAAAAAACATTCAGTACTTC.

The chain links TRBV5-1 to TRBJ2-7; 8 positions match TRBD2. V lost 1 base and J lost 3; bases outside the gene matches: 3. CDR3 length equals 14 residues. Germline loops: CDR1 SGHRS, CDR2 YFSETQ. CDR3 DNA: TGCGCCAGCAGCTTGACTAGCGGACTCTACGAGCAGTACTTC. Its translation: CASSLTSGLYEQYF.

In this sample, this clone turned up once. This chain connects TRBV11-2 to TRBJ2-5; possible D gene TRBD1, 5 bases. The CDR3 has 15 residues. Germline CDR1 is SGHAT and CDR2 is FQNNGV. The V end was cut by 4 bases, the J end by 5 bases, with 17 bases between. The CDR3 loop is CASSWVQGSMETQYF. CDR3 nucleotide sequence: TGTGCCAGCAGCTGGGTCCAGGGATCTATGGAGACCCAGTACTTC.

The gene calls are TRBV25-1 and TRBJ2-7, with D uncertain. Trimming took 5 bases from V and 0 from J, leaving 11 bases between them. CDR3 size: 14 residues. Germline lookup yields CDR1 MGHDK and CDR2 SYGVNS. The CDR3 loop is CASSRTSGSYEQYF. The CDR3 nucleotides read TGTGCCAGCAGTAGAACTTCCGGCTCCTACGAGCAGTACTTC.

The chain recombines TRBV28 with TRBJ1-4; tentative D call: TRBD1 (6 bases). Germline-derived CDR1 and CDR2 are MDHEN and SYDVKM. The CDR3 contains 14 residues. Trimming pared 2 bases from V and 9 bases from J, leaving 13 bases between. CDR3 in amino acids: CASSLQTGSKKLFF. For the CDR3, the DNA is TGTGCCAGCAGTTTACAGACAGGATCCAAAAAACTGTTTTTT.

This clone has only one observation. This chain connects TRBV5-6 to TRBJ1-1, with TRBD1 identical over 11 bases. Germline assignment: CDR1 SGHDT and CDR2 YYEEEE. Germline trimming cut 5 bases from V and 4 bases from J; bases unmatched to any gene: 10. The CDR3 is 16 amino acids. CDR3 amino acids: CASREAGTGGSTEAFF. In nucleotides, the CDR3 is TGTGCCAGCAGGGAGGCCGGGACAGGGGGTAGCACTGAAGCTTTCTTT.

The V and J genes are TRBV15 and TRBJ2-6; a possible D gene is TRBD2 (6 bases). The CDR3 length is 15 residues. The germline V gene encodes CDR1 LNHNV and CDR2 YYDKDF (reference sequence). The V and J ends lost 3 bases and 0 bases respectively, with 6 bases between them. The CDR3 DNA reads TGTGCCACCAGCAGCGGGAGCTCTGGGGCCAACGTCCTGACTTTC. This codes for CATSSGSSGANVLTF.

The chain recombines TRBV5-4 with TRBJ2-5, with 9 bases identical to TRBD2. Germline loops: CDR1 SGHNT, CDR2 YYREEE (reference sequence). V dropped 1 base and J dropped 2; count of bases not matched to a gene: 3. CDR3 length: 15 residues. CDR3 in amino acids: CASSLRLAGQETQYF. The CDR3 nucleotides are TGTGCCAGCAGCTTGCGTCTAGCGGGACAAGAGACCCAGTACTTC.

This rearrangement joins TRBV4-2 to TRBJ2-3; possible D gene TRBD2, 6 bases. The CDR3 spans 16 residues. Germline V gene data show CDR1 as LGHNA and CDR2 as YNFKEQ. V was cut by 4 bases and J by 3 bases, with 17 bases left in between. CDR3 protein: CASSRWGDHLTDTQYF. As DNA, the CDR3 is TGTGCCAGCAGCCGATGGGGGGACCACTTAACAGATACGCAGTATTTT.

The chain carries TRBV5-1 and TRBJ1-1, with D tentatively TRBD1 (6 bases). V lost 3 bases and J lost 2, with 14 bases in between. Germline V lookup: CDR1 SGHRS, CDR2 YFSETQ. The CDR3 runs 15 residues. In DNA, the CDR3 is TGCGCCAGCAGCTCCCGACAGGAGATAAACACTGAAGCTTTCTTT. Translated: CASSSRQEINTEAFF.

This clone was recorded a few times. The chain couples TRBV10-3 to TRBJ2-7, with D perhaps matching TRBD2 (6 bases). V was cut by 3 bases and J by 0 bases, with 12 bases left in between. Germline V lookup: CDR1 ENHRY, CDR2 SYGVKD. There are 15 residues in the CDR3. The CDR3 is CAISDWRGPSYEQYF. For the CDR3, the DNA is TGTGCCATCAGTGATTGGCGGGGCCCCTCCTACGAGCAGTACTTC.

The CDR3 DNA reads TGCGCCAGCAGCTTGGAACTAGCGGGAAACAATGAGCAGTTCTTC. As protein: CASSLELAGNNEQFF. This rearrangement joins TRBV5-1 to TRBJ2-1, with TRBD2 identical over 10 bases. From germline, CDR1 is SGHRS and CDR2 YFSETQ. V was pared by 0 bases and J by 5 bases, with 2 bases of the junction left unmatched. This CDR3 region has 15 residues.

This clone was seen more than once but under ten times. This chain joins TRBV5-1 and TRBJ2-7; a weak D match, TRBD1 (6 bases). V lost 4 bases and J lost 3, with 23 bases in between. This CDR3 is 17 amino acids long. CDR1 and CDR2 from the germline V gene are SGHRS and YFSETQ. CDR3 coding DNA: TGCGCCAGCAGCCCCCGGGCAGGGGAAGGGGGAAACTACGAGCAGTACTTC. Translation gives CASSPRAGEGGNYEQYF.

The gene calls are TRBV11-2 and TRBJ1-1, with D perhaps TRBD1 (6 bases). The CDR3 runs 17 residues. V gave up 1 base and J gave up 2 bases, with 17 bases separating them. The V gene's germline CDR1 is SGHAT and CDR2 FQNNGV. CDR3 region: CASSLVGSQGRNTEAFF. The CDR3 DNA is TGTGCCAGCAGCTTAGTGGGGTCACAGGGCCGTAACACTGAAGCTTTCTTT.